A selection of T cell receptor beta chains follows, all from one sample in a study. Assay: immunoSEQ multiplex PCR; the TCRdb copy retains only in-frame clones and omits some. The sample includes nearly 70,000 clones, about 93% of them seen just once. Source material: PBMCs. The source is a man aged 40-49 years with rheumatoid arthritis. CDR3s leave out the opening cysteine and the closing phenylalanine or tryptophan. Each record gives: clone size, J gene, V gene, CDR3 protein. Only some rows state a clone size, as once, few, many or a class for expanded clones.

clone_size: once
j_call: TRBJ1-2
v_call: TRBV5-1
cdr3_aa: ASSLAPGGGYT

clone_size: .
j_call: TRBJ2-7
v_call: TRBV6-5
cdr3_aa: ASRLTGVHEQY

clone_size: once
j_call: TRBJ1-1
v_call: TRBV6-2/TRBV6-3
cdr3_aa: ASSWTGWDTEAF

clone_size: .
j_call: TRBJ1-2
v_call: TRBV4-3
cdr3_aa: ASSQDRGPYYGYT

clone_size: .
j_call: TRBJ1-5
v_call: TRBV4-3
cdr3_aa: ASSQGQGAQPQH

clone_size: .
j_call: TRBJ1-5
v_call: TRBV15
cdr3_aa: ATSRDPAGPQH

clone_size: .
j_call: TRBJ2-2
v_call: TRBV6-5
cdr3_aa: ASKAGGIAGELF

clone_size: .
j_call: TRBJ1-2
v_call: TRBV5-1
cdr3_aa: ASSEGAGLDGYT

clone_size: .
j_call: TRBJ1-1
v_call: TRBV28
cdr3_aa: ASSPEAGLDSEAF

clone_size: .
j_call: TRBJ1-2
v_call: TRBV28
cdr3_aa: ASSLNIGYYGYT

clone_size: .
j_call: TRBJ2-2
v_call: TRBV7-3
cdr3_aa: ASSLEWGGELF

clone_size: .
j_call: TRBJ1-2
v_call: TRBV7-9
cdr3_aa: ASSLGQGNGYT

clone_size: .
j_call: TRBJ2-5
v_call: TRBV7-8
cdr3_aa: ASSLGQGKETQY

clone_size: .
j_call: TRBJ2-5
v_call: TRBV9
cdr3_aa: ASSRGSQETQY

clone_size: once
j_call: TRBJ2-5
v_call: TRBV6-1
cdr3_aa: ASSEDQAQETQY

clone_size: .
j_call: TRBJ1-5
v_call: TRBV9
cdr3_aa: ASSAGDGFNQPQH

clone_size: .
j_call: TRBJ2-1
v_call: TRBV15
cdr3_aa: ATSRVPGGYNEQF

clone_size: .
j_call: TRBJ2-2
v_call: TRBV30
cdr3_aa: AWSVPDRDTGELF

clone_size: .
j_call: TRBJ2-7
v_call: TRBV7-2
cdr3_aa: ASSLARGRPYEQY

clone_size: .
j_call: TRBJ2-1
v_call: TRBV29-1
cdr3_aa: SVERQGWQF

clone_size: .
j_call: TRBJ1-3
v_call: TRBV6-6
cdr3_aa: ASLIRGGTSGNTIY

clone_size: .
j_call: TRBJ2-1
v_call: TRBV4-2
cdr3_aa: ASSQASAGGNEQF

clone_size: .
j_call: TRBJ2-5
v_call: TRBV4-2
cdr3_aa: ASSQDSGGTQY

clone_size: .
j_call: TRBJ1-1
v_call: TRBV6-5
cdr3_aa: ASSYDLRAEAF

clone_size: once
j_call: TRBJ1-3
v_call: TRBV10-3
cdr3_aa: AISEAGPGSGNTIY

clone_size: .
j_call: TRBJ2-5
v_call: TRBV6-2/TRBV6-3
cdr3_aa: ASSYPIRKGMQETQY

clone_size: .
j_call: TRBJ2-3
v_call: TRBV27
cdr3_aa: ASTRLAGGYTDTQY

clone_size: few
j_call: TRBJ1-5
v_call: TRBV30
cdr3_aa: AWSILGQGLQPQH

clone_size: few
j_call: TRBJ1-6
v_call: TRBV30
cdr3_aa: AYNLGERYNSPLH

clone_size: .
j_call: TRBJ1-1
v_call: TRBV9
cdr3_aa: ASSVVTASTEAF

clone_size: .
j_call: TRBJ2-7
v_call: TRBV24-1
cdr3_aa: ATSDSQGTPYEQY

clone_size: .
j_call: TRBJ2-7
v_call: TRBV7-6
cdr3_aa: ASSLAGPEEQY

clone_size: .
j_call: TRBJ1-6
v_call: TRBV2
cdr3_aa: ASSVQGWSYNSPLH

clone_size: .
j_call: TRBJ1-3
v_call: TRBV7-6
cdr3_aa: ASSLDPGTHGNTIY

clone_size: once
j_call: TRBJ1-6
v_call: TRBV27
cdr3_aa: ASSRQGKSSYNSPLH

clone_size: .
j_call: TRBJ2-7
v_call: TRBV7-9
cdr3_aa: ASSLGGPSYEQY

clone_size: .
j_call: TRBJ2-1
v_call: TRBV12-5
cdr3_aa: ASGSETGFVRNEQF

clone_size: once
j_call: TRBJ1-2
v_call: TRBV19
cdr3_aa: ASSIRGQGASYGYT

clone_size: .
j_call: TRBJ2-2
v_call: TRBV18
cdr3_aa: ASSPEGQGSNTGELF

clone_size: .
j_call: TRBJ2-1
v_call: TRBV7-3
cdr3_aa: ASSLTGGNEQF

clone_size: .
j_call: TRBJ1-5
v_call: TRBV19
cdr3_aa: ASSVSGTPSNQPQH

clone_size: .
j_call: TRBJ1-4
v_call: TRBV6-6
cdr3_aa: ASTDLGPSGEKLF